Listed below are T cell receptor beta chains from one sample, sequenced in a study of T cell repertoires in ileal Crohn's disease. Sequencing was performed with immunoSEQ multiplex PCR; in TCRdb, only in-frame clones are kept and a portion is missing. The sample yields roughly 7,000 clones, 79% seen once. The sample comprised ileal tissue. Receptors were obtained from an adult with Crohn's disease. Each CDR3 is given with its conserved first and last residue. The D gene is left open where the match is weak. Clone size is shown for a subset of rows, as once, few, many or a class of expanded clone.

J gene,V gene,D gene,clone size,CDR3 protein,CDR3 DNA
TRBJ2-5,TRBV7-7,TRBD2,NA,CASSPTSGRAGQETQYF,TGTGCCAGCAGCCCGACTAGCGGGAGGGCCGGTCAAGAGACCCAGTACTTC
TRBJ2-3,TRBV20-1,NA,once,CSAYSTDTQYF,TGCAGTGCTTATAGCACAGATACGCAGTATTTT
TRBJ1-1,TRBV2,TRBD1,NA,CASRARTGNTEAFF,TGTGCCAGCAGGGCCCGGACAGGGAACACTGAAGCTTTCTTT
TRBJ2-1,TRBV9,TRBD2,once,CASSYGLAGEGEQFF,TGTGCCAGCAGCTACGGACTAGCGGGAGAGGGCGAGCAGTTCTTC
TRBJ2-3,TRBV7-8,TRBD2,few,CASSLTSGGADTQYF,TGTGCCAGCAGCCTGACTAGCGGGGGAGCAGATACGCAGTATTTT
TRBJ2-5,TRBV9,TRBD2,NA,CASSAGGTSGTRAQETQYF,TGTGCCAGCAGCGCGGGAGGGACTAGCGGGACTCGAGCCCAAGAGACCCAGTACTTC
TRBJ2-5,TRBV5-1,TRBD2,once,CASSPGLAGGWGETQYF,TGCGCCAGCAGCCCCGGACTAGCGGGGGGTTGGGGAGAGACCCAGTACTTC
TRBJ2-3,TRBV6-1,NA,NA,CASSETVTDTQYF,TGTGCCAGCAGTGAGACAGTCACAGATACGCAGTATTTT
TRBJ1-5,TRBV27,NA,NA,CASRRLGDNQPQHF,TGTGCCAGCAGGCGCCTAGGGGACAATCAGCCCCAGCATTTT
TRBJ2-1,TRBV28,TRBD2,NA,CASSGGLAGYNEQFF,TGTGCCAGCAGTGGGGGGCTAGCGGGGTACAATGAGCAGTTCTTC
TRBJ1-1,TRBV28,NA,NA,CASSLSGLEAFF,TGTGCCAGCAGTTTATCGGGACTTGAAGCTTTCTTT
TRBJ2-7,TRBV6-6,TRBD1,NA,CASSRTGGAYEQYF,TGTGCCAGCAGCCGGACAGGGGGCGCGTACGAGCAGTACTTC
TRBJ1-5,TRBV7-8,NA,NA,CASSPDSGQPQHF,TGTGCCAGCAGCCCCGACTCGGGGCAGCCCCAGCATTTT
TRBJ2-7,TRBV18,NA,NA,CASSPGQGIYEQYF,TGTGCCAGCTCACCAGGGCAGGGTATCTACGAGCAGTACTTC
TRBJ2-3,TRBV7-6,NA,NA,CASSLGGGRNGDTQYF,TGTGCCAGCAGCTTAGGGGGGGGCCGCAACGGGGATACGCAGTATTTT
TRBJ2-7,TRBV14,NA,NA,CASSQGLAGPYEQYF,TGTGCCAGCAGCCAAGGATTGGCAGGCCCCTACGAGCAGTACTTC
TRBJ2-1,TRBV5-4,TRBD2,NA,CASSSRLAGVQSEQFF,TGTGCCAGCAGCTCCCGACTAGCGGGAGTCCAAAGTGAGCAGTTCTTC
TRBJ2-7,TRBV10-2,NA,NA,CASSPTVYVYEQYF,TGCGCCAGCAGTCCGACAGTTTACGTCTACGAGCAGTACTTC
TRBJ1-2,TRBV6-1,NA,NA,CASSANRVDGYTF,TGTGCCAGCAGTGCCAACAGGGTTGACGGCTACACCTTC
TRBJ2-1,TRBV9,NA,NA,CASSVATAGGGNEQFF,TGTGCCAGCAGCGTAGCTACGGCAGGAGGCGGCAATGAGCAGTTCTTC
TRBJ2-7,TRBV7-8,NA,few,CASSFNPLSSYEQYF,TGTGCCAGCAGCTTTAATCCACTTAGCTCCTACGAGCAGTACTTC
TRBJ2-5,TRBV27,TRBD1,NA,CASSLRQGAVETQYF,TGTGCCAGCAGTCTCCGACAGGGGGCTGTGGAGACCCAGTACTTC
TRBJ1-3,TRBV15,NA,NA,CATSRPTQPGSGNTIYF,TGTGCCACCAGCAGACCCACACAACCGGGCTCTGGAAACACCATATATTTT
TRBJ1-5,TRBV6-5,NA,NA,CASSKQVFQPQHF,TGTGCCAGCAGCAAACAGGTCTTTCAGCCCCAGCATTTT
TRBJ1-1,TRBV19,NA,NA,CASSSTGNLRFEAFF,TGTGCCAGTAGTTCGACAGGTAATCTGCGGTTTGAAGCTTTCTTT
TRBJ1-4,TRBV27,NA,once,CASRLGEPINEKLLF,TGTGCCAGTCGTTTGGGAGAACCGATTAATGAAAAACTGCTTTTT
TRBJ2-7,TRBV7-9,NA,NA,CASSLDGEAPRQYF,TGTGCCAGCAGCTTAGATGGGGAGGCCCCACGGCAGTACTTC
TRBJ1-1,TRBV6-1,NA,few,CASSDLGQVNTEAFF,TGTGCCAGCAGTGACTTAGGACAAGTGAACACTGAAGCTTTCTTT
TRBJ2-7,TRBV6-6,NA,NA,CASSSPRNEQYF,TGTGCCAGCAGTTCCCCCAGGAACGAGCAGTACTTC
TRBJ2-3,TRBV5-6,NA,NA,CASSLARRGGADTQYF,TGTGCCAGCAGCTTGGCCAGAAGGGGGGGGGCAGATACGCAGTATTTT
TRBJ2-7,TRBV5-1,NA,NA,CASSFEGAIYEQYF,TGCGCCAGCAGCTTTGAGGGAGCGATCTACGAGCAGTACTTC
TRBJ2-5,TRBV5-1,NA,NA,CASSLGSGSSETQYF,TGCGCCAGCAGCTTGGGATCAGGGTCCTCAGAGACCCAGTACTTC
TRBJ2-1,TRBV2,TRBD1,few,CASSETTGGTLNEQFF,TGTGCCAGCAGTGAAACAACAGGGGGCACATTGAATGAGCAGTTCTTC
TRBJ2-1,TRBV7-3,NA,NA,CASSLTKSNEQFF,TGTGCCAGCAGCTTAACAAAGAGCAATGAGCAGTTCTTC
TRBJ2-2,TRBV7-2,TRBD1,NA,CASSKTGVTGELFF,TGTGCCAGCAGCAAGACAGGGGTCACCGGGGAGCTGTTTTTT
TRBJ1-1,TRBV11-3,NA,NA,CASTPGGMNTEAFF,TGTGCCAGCACCCCGGGAGGGATGAACACTGAAGCTTTCTTT
TRBJ1-1,TRBV6-1,NA,NA,CASSLQDMNTEAFF,TGTGCCAGCAGTCTTCAGGATATGAACACTGAAGCTTTCTTT
TRBJ2-1,TRBV29-1,TRBD1,NA,CSVQGQGSYNEQFF,TGCAGCGTCCAGGGACAGGGCTCCTACAATGAGCAGTTCTTC
TRBJ2-3,TRBV29-1,NA,once,CSVGRGGEEDTQYF,TGCAGCGTTGGGAGGGGCGGGGAGGAAGATACGCAGTATTTT
TRBJ2-5,TRBV10-1,TRBD1,NA,CASSATGAGEETQYF,TGCGCCAGCAGTGCCACAGGGGCCGGGGAAGAGACCCAGTACTTC
TRBJ2-5,TRBV9,TRBD2,few,CASSPRTSGGEGETQYF,TGTGCCAGCAGCCCCAGGACTAGCGGGGGGGAGGGGGAGACCCAGTACTTC